Presented here are 21 T cell receptor beta chains from one specimen sequenced in a study of T cells in Graves' hyperthyroidism and ophthalmopathy. Template material for amplifying TCR beta CDR3 regions consisted of RNA transcripts. Using the HTBI primer set, a first-round RT-PCR was run on the TCR CDR3. MiXCR, run by TCRdb on the multiplex PCR reads, gives a single entry per CDR3 protein. The sample holds 340,000 or so distinct CDR3 sequences, 16% seen once. The specimen sequenced was blood. These receptors were taken from a man aged 30 to 45 with Graves' hyperthyroidism.

Ten or more counts support this clonotype. The V and J genes are TRBV6-1 and TRBJ2-5; D is unresolved. The CDR3 is 13 amino acids. CDR1 MNHNS and CDR2 SASEGT come from the germline V gene. Trimming cost V 1 base and J 0 bases, with 3 bases left between them. CDR3 sequence: CASSEEDQETQYF. DNA for the CDR3: TGTGCCAGCAGTGAAGAGGACCAAGAGACCCAGTACTTC.

This clonotype was observed at least ten times. V is TRBV30 and J is TRBJ2-3; no firm D call. With 1 base removed from V and 1 base from J, the gap between germline ends came to 9 bases. This CDR3 is built from 14 residues. Looked up from germline, CDR1 is GTSNPN and CDR2 is SVGIG (reference sequence). CDR3 sequence reads: CAWSGRSGTDTQYF. The CDR3 DNA reads as TGTGCCTGGAGTGGGCGCTCGGGCACAGATACGCAGTATTTT. The full variable domain, rest sourced from reference TRBV30 and TRBJ2-3, is SQTIHQWPATLVQPVGSPLSLECTVEGTSNPNLYWYRQAAGRGLQLLFYSVGIGQISSEVPQNLSASRPQDRQFILSSKKLLLSDSGFYLCAWSGRSGTDTQYFGPGTRLTVL.

This clonotype was counted only a few times. V is TRBV2 and J is TRBJ2-2, with 7 bases aligning to TRBD2. Germline CDR1 reads SNHLY; CDR2 reads FYNNEI. V was clipped by 9 bases and J by 0 bases; unmatched bases: 10. The CDR3 is made up of 16 amino acids. CDR3 protein: CASSRDYGSNTGELFF. As DNA, the CDR3 is TGTGCCAGTTCCCGGGACTACGGATCGAACACCGGGGAGCTGTTTTTT.

This clonotype showed up many times. The V gene is TRBV20-1, the J gene TRBJ1-1; D not certain. Germline-derived CDR1 and CDR2 are DFQATT and SNEGSKA (reference sequence). The CDR3 totals 15 residues. In nucleotides, the CDR3 is TGCAGCGCCCCGAAACCAGGACTGTCGAACACTGAAGCTTTCTTT. This translates into CSAPKPGLSNTEAFF.

Of note for this clonotype: A clone one base away is much larger, so this may be a read error. V gene TRBV20-1 combines with J gene TRBJ2-7; D is possibly TRBD1 (5 bases). The CDR3 spans 15 residues. Germline V CDR1 and CDR2: DFQATT, SNEGSKA (reference sequence). CDR3 loop: CSAEKWTSSSYEPYF. DNA of the CDR3: TGCAGTGCCGAAAAGTGGACATCTTCCTCCTACGAGCCGTACTTC.

The rearrangement joins TRBV4-1 to TRBJ2-3; D is possibly TRBD2 (5 bases). Germline V lookup: CDR1 MGHRA, CDR2 YSYEKL. The CDR3 covers 17 residues. V dropped 1 base and J dropped 1 base, with 15 bases sitting between them. The CDR3 region is CASSQVGGRVGTDTQYF. The CDR3 DNA follows: TGCGCCAGCAGCCAAGTCGGTGGGAGAGTTGGCACAGATACGCAGTATTTT.

This clonotype has at least ten counts. The chain uses TRBV6-1 and TRBJ1-1, with D unclear. V lost 5 bases to trimming and J lost 0 bases, with 10 bases between them. CDR3 length: 14 residues. Germline assignment: CDR1 MNHNS and CDR2 SASEGT. The DNA of the CDR3 is TGTGCCAGCAGTCCGGGAGTCATGAACACTGAAGCTTTCTTT. Translation: CASSPGVMNTEAFF.

This clonotype was detected ten times or more. This chain links TRBV18 with TRBJ1-1, with a tentative D call TRBD1 (5 bases). Germline V gene data show CDR1 as KGHSH and CDR2 as LQKENI. Trimming pared 3 bases from V and 1 base from J, leaving 15 bases between. The CDR3 contains 16 residues. The CDR3 protein is CASSPQLLGQNTEAFF. CDR3 DNA sequence: TGTGCCAGCTCACCTCAGCTCTTGGGGCAGAACACTGAAGCTTTCTTT.

The chain employs TRBV24-1 and TRBJ2-2, with D possibly being TRBD1 (5 bases). Trimming cost V 3 bases and J 1 base, with 8 bases left between them. The CDR3 is 15 amino acids. Germline assignment: CDR1 KGHDR and CDR2 SFDVKD. CDR3: CATSDPGQNTGELFF. CDR3 DNA sequence: TGTGCCACCAGTGATCCCGGACAGAACACCGGGGAGCTGTTTTTT.

This clonotype was recorded at least ten times. The chain joins TRBV18 to TRBJ2-1; TRBD1 aligns across 7 bases. With 4 bases clipped from V and 7 bases from J, the junction kept 10 bases outside the gene matches. Germline CDR1 reads KGHSH; CDR2 reads LQKENI. The CDR3 loop spans 15 amino acids. CDR3 loop: CASSQTGAGENEQFF. Written as DNA, the CDR3 is TGTGCCAGCTCACAAACAGGGGCGGGTGAAAATGAGCAGTTCTTC.

The table lists this clonotype with many counts. The CDR3, as DNA: TGTGCCAGCAGCGCCGGAAGAGAGACCCAGTACTTC. Translated, it gives CASSAGRETQYF. The rearrangement joins TRBV11-2 to TRBJ2-5, with D unresolved. V shed 5 bases and J shed 4 bases, with 8 bases lying between them. The length of the CDR3 is 12 residues. CDR1 SGHAT and CDR2 FQNNGV come from the germline V gene.

In this sample, this clonotype turned up many times. The V gene is TRBV20-1, the J gene TRBJ2-1; 10 nucleotides line up with TRBD2. V shed 0 bases and J 10 bases; nucleotides not matched to a gene: 12. Germline V gene lookup returns CDR1 DFQATT and CDR2 SNEGSKA (reference sequence). This CDR3 contains 16 residues. The CDR3 nucleotides read TGCAGTGCTAGAGATGATCTGCTAGCGGGAGTGGGGGAGCAGTTCTTC. Its translation: CSARDDLLAGVGEQFF.

This clonotype was seen repeatedly, ten times or more. The rearrangement links TRBV6-1 to TRBJ1-1, with a possible D match to TRBD1 (5 bases). Trimming left V 6 bases short and J 5 bases short, with 13 bases between. The germline CDR1 and CDR2 sequences are MNHNS and SASEGT. CDR3 size: 13 residues. CDR3: CASRDQGHTEAFF. In DNA, the CDR3 is TGTGCCAGCAGGGACCAGGGTCATACTGAAGCTTTCTTT.

The chain carries TRBV19 and TRBJ1-2; no firm D call. The CDR3 consists of 15 residues. The ends were cut back, 5 bases at V and 3 bases at J, with 16 bases in the middle. CDR1 LNHDA and CDR2 SQIVND come from the germline V gene (reference sequence). The CDR3 protein is CASSDPGSGDYGYTF. Here the CDR3 DNA reads TGTGCCAGTAGTGACCCTGGATCCGGGGACTATGGCTACACCTTC.

This clonotype has only one observation. This sequence joins TRBV5-1 and TRBJ2-7; D is unclear. Germline V gene sequence: CDR1 SGHRS, CDR2 YFSETQ. V was pared by 3 bases and J by 2 bases, with 3 bases between. The CDR3 runs to 11 residues. CDR3 coding DNA: TGCGCCAGCAGCTGCGCCTACGAGCAGTACTTC. As protein: CASSCAYEQYF.

This clonotype has a count of ten or more. This chain connects TRBV2 to TRBJ2-5, with D possibly TRBD1 on 6 matching bases. This CDR3 spans 14 amino acids. The V end was cut by 7 bases, the J end by 4 bases, with 16 bases between. The V gene's germline CDR1 is SNHLY and CDR2 FYNNEI. CDR3 sequence: CASKQTGGLETQYF. The CDR3 nucleotides read TGTGCCAGCAAGCAGACAGGTGGTCTAGAGACCCAGTACTTC.

This clonotype turned up a few times. The V and J genes are TRBV20-1 and TRBJ1-6, with a tentative D call TRBD1 (5 bases). Germline V gene sequence: CDR1 DFQATT, CDR2 SNEGSKA (reference sequence). The V end lost 1 base, the J end lost 0 bases, and 10 bases lay between the germline ends. The CDR3 is 16 amino acids. The CDR3 reads CSARVGGSSYNSPLHF. The DNA of the CDR3 is TGCAGTGCTAGAGTCGGGGGGAGCTCCTATAATTCACCCCTCCACTTT.

This clonotype occurred many times. The J gene is TRBJ2-7, the V gene TRBV6-1, with TRBD2 identical over 9 bases. The V gene end was trimmed by 0 bases and the J gene end by 0 bases; junction bases not matched to a gene: 0. CDR3 length: 15 residues. The germline gives CDR1 MNHNS, CDR2 SASEGT. CDR3 in amino acids: CASSEASGSSYEQYF. DNA for the CDR3: TGTGCCAGCAGTGAAGCTAGCGGGAGCTCCTACGAGCAGTACTTC.

This clonotype has ten or more counts. This sequence joins TRBV18 and TRBJ1-2; D unresolved. CDR3 length: 13 residues. The ends were cut back, 3 bases at V and 0 bases at J, with 5 bases in the middle. Germline V gives CDR1 KGHSH, CDR2 LQKENI. CDR3 residues: CASSPEPNYGYTF. The CDR3 DNA reads TGTGCCAGCTCACCTGAACCTAACTATGGCTACACCTTC.

This clonotype occurred many times. CDR3 bases: TGCGCCAGCAGCTTGGCCTTGGGGAACACTGAAGCTTTCTTT. Its translation: CASSLALGNTEAFF. The genes are TRBV5-1 and TRBJ1-1; D unclear. Germline lookup yields CDR1 SGHRS and CDR2 YFSETQ. Trimming took 0 bases from V and 1 from J, leaving 7 bases between them. There are 14 residues in the CDR3.

The chain links TRBV7-8 to TRBJ2-1, with TRBD2 identical over 16 bases. The germline gives CDR1 SGHVS, CDR2 FQNEAQ. The V gene end was trimmed by 5 bases and the J gene end by 12 bases; junction bases not matched to a gene: 13. CDR3 length equals 17 residues. As DNA, the CDR3 is TGTGCCAGCAGCCTACACCCGGGACTAGCGGGAGGGGAGGGGCAGTTCTTC. Translated, it gives CASSLHPGLAGGEGQFF. Filled out from reference TRBV7-8 and TRBJ2-1, the complete variable domain reads GAGVSQSPRYKVAKRGQDVALRCDPISGHVSLFWYQQALGQGPEFLTYFQNEAQLDKSGLPSDRFFAERPEGSVSTLKIQRTQQEDSAVYLCASSLHPGLAGGEGQFFGPGTRLTVL.